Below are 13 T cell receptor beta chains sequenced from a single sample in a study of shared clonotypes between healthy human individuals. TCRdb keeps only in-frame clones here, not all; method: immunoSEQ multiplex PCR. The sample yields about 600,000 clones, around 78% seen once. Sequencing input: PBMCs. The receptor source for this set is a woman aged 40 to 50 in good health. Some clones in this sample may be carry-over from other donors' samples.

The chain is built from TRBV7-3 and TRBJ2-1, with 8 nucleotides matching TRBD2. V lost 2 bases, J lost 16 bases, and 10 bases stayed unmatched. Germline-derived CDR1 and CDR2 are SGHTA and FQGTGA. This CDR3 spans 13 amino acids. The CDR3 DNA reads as TGTGCCAGCAGCTTACGGGACGGGAGGGAAGTTTTCTTC. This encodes CASSLRDGREVFF.

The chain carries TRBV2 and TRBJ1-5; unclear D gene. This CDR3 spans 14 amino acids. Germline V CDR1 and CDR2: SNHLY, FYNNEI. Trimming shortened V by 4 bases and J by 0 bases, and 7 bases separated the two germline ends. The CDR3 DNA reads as TGTGCCAGCAGTGCTACGGATAGCAATCAGCCCCAGCATTTT. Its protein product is CASSATDSNQPQHF.

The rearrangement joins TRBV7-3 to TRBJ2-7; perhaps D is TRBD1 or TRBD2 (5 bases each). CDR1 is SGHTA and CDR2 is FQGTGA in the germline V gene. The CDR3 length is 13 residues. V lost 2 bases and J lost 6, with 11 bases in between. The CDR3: CASSLGTGSEQYF. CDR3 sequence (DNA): TGTGCCAGCAGCTTAGGGACGGGAAGCGAGCAGTACTTC.

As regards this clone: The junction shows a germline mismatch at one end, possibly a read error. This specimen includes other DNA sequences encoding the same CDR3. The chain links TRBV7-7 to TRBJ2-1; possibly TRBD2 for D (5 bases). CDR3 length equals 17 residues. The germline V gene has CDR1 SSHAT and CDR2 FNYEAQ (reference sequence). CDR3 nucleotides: TGTGCTAGCAGCCCCCGTCCGAGCGGAGGCTCCTACAATGAGCAGTTCTTC. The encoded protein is CASSPRPSGGSYNEQFF. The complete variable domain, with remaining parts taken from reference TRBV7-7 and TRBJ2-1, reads GAGVSQSPRYKVTKRGQDVTLRCDPISSHATLYWYQQALGQGPEFLTYFNYEAQPDKSGLPSDRFSAERPEGSISTLTIQRTEQRDSAMYRCASSPRPSGGSYNEQFFGPGTRLTVL.

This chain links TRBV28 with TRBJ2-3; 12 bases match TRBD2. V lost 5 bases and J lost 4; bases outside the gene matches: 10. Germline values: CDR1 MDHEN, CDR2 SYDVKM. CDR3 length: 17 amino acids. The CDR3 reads CASSASSSGRVADTQYF. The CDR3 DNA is TGTGCCAGCAGTGCCTCCTCTAGCGGGAGGGTCGCAGATACGCAGTATTTT. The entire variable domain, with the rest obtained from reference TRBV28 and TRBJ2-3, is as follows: DVKVTQSSRYLVKRTGEKVFLECVQDMDHENMFWYRQDPGLGLRLIYFSYDVKMKEKGDIPEGYSVSREKKERFSLILESASTNQTSMYLCASSASSSGRVADTQYFGPGTRLTVL.

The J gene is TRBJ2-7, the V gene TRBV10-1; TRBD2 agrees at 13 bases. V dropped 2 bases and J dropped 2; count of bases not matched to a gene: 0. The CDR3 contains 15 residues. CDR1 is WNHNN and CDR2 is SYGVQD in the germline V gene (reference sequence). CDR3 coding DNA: TGCGCCAGCAGTGAGGGGACTAGCGGGACCTACGAGCAGTACTTC. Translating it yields CASSEGTSGTYEQYF.

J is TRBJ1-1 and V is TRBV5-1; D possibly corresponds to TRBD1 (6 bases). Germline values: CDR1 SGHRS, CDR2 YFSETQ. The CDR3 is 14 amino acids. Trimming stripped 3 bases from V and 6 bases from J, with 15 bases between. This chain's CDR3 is CASSSLQGSAEAFF. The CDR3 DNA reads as TGCGCCAGCAGCTCCCTACAGGGTTCGGCTGAAGCTTTCTTT.

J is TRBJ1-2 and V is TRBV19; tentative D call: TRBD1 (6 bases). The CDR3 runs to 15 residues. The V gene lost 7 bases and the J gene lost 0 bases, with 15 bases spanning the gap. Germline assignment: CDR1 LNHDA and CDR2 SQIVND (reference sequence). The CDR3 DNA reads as TGTGCCAGTAACCATCAGACAGGAGCTAACTATGGCTACACCTTC. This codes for CASNHQTGANYGYTF.

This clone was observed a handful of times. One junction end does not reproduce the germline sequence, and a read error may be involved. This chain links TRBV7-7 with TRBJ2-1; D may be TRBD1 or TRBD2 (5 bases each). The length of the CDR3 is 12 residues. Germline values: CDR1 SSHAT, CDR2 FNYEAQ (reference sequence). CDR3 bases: TGTGCTAGCAGCCCCTCCGGGACGCCCCAGTTCTTC. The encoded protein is CASSPSGTPQFF.

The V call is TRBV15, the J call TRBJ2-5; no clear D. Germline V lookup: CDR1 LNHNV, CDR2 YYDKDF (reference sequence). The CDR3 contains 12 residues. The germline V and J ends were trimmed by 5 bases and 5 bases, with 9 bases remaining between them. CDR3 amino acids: CATSGQLETQYF. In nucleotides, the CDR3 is TGTGCCACCAGCGGCCAGTTGGAGACCCAGTACTTC.

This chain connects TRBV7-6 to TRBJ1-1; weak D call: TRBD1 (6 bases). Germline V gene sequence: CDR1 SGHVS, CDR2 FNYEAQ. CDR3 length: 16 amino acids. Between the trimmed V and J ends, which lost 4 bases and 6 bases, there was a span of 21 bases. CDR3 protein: CASSSATTGFGSEAFF. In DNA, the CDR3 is TGTGCCAGCAGCTCCGCAACTACAGGGTTTGGCTCTGAAGCTTTCTTT.

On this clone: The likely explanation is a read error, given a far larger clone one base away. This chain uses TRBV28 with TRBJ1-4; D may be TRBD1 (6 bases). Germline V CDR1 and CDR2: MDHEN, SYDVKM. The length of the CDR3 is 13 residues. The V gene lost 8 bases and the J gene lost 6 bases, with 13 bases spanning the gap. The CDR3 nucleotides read TGTGCCAGCCACCAGGGGAGGGATGAAAAACTGTTTTTT. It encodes CASHQGRDEKLFF.

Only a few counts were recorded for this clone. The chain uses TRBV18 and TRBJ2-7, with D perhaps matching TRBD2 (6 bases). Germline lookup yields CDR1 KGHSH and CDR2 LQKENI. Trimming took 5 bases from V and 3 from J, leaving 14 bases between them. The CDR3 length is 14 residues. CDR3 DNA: TGTGCCAGCTCAGGGGTTAGGCGGGACTACGAGCAGTACTTC. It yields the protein CASSGVRRDYEQYF.